The 20 T cell receptor beta chains listed next were all sequenced from one sample in a study of blood T cell repertoires in COVID-19. Method: immunoSEQ multiplex PCR; TCRdb's copy keeps in-frame clones and lacks some. This sample has roughly 110,000 clones, with about 85% found just once. Sequenced sample: peripheral blood. The receptor source for this set is a man aged 35 to 55 with acute or convalescent COVID-19.

This rearrangement joins TRBV6-6 to TRBJ2-5, with 7 bases matching TRBD1. The germline V gene has CDR1 MNHNY and CDR2 SVGAGI (reference sequence). J lost 4 bases, V lost 10 bases, and 9 bases had no gene match. The CDR3 consists of 13 residues. CDR3: CAIADSGGETQYF. The CDR3 region has the DNA TGTGCCATCGCTGACTCAGGGGGAGAGACCCAGTACTTC.

J is TRBJ2-2 and V is TRBV5-1; 9 bases match TRBD1. CDR1 and CDR2 (germline): SGHRS, YFSETQ. The CDR3 runs to 17 residues. V gave up 0 bases and J gave up 10 bases; unmatched junction bases: 13. The CDR3 sequence is CASSLETGGALKEELFF. The CDR3 DNA reads TGCGCCAGCAGCTTGGAAACAGGGGGCGCGCTGAAGGAGGAGCTGTTTTTT.

The rearrangement joins TRBV11-3 to TRBJ2-2, with D unresolved. The V gene's germline CDR1 is SGHNT and CDR2 YENEEA. The V gene lost 0 bases and the J gene lost 0 bases, with 8 bases spanning the gap. This CDR3 region has 16 residues. The CDR3 DNA sequence: TGTGCCAGCAGCTTAGAAGCTGTCGCGAACACCGGGGAGCTGTTTTTT. This encodes CASSLEAVANTGELFF.

The gene calls are TRBV24-1 and TRBJ2-2; D is possibly TRBD1 (5 bases). V lost 3 bases and J 0 bases, leaving 7 bases between the germline ends. This CDR3 has 15 amino acids. In germline, CDR1 is KGHDR, CDR2 SFDVKD. In DNA form, the CDR3 reads TGTGCCACCAGTGATATGACAGCGAACACCGGGGAGCTGTTTTTT. This gives the protein CATSDMTANTGELFF.

This sequence joins TRBV10-3 and TRBJ2-3; TRBD1 matches 11 bases. The J segment lost 3 bases and the V segment lost 9 bases, leaving 2 bases of the junction unmatched. The CDR3 consists of 13 residues. Germline loops: CDR1 ENHRY, CDR2 SYGVKD. CDR3 region: CAIRDRGTDTQYF. CDR3 coding DNA: TGTGCCATACGGGACAGGGGGACAGATACGCAGTATTTT.

The chain joins TRBV11-3 to TRBJ2-1; the match to TRBD2 covers 9 bases. Unmatched junction bases numbered 7, after V lost 5 bases and J lost 5 bases. The CDR3 contains 15 residues. Germline CDR1 reads SGHNT; CDR2 reads YENEEA. The CDR3 bases are TGTGCCAGCAGCGGGCTAGCGGGGAGGAACAATGAGCAGTTCTTC. It codes for CASSGLAGRNNEQFF.

This chain links TRBV25-1 with TRBJ2-4; 8 nucleotides line up with TRBD1. The CDR3 spans 15 residues. With V trimmed by 2 bases and J by 9 bases, 9 bases remained unmatched. Looked up from germline, CDR1 is MGHDK and CDR2 is SYGVNS. The CDR3: CASSEPRQGSGIQYF. The CDR3 region has the DNA TGTGCCAGCAGTGAACCCCGACAGGGGTCCGGCATTCAGTACTTC.

The chain has TRBV7-6 and TRBJ2-1; 14 bases align to TRBD2. Losses at the gene ends were 1 base for V and 8 bases for J; bases not matched to a gene: 10. From germline, CDR1 is SGHVS and CDR2 FNYEAQ. CDR3 size: 18 residues. The CDR3 DNA reads as TGTGCCAGCAGCTTAGGACTAGCGGGGGGGCGGGCTTCACATGAGCAGTTCTTC. Protein sequence: CASSLGLAGGRASHEQFF.

The chain joins TRBV19 to TRBJ2-3, with unresolved D. The germline CDR1 and CDR2 sequences are LNHDA and SQIVND (reference sequence). V lost 5 bases and J 0 bases, leaving 12 bases between the germline ends. The CDR3 loop spans 15 amino acids. CDR3 coding DNA: TGTGCCAGTAGTCCAGCAAGGAGTAGCACAGATACGCAGTATTTT. This translates into CASSPARSSTDTQYF.

This clone was detected once. The rearrangement joins TRBV2 to TRBJ2-3; perhaps TRBD2 as D (5 bases). CDR3 length: 12 amino acids. Germline V lookup: CDR1 SNHLY, CDR2 FYNNEI. V was cut by 5 bases and J by 6 bases, with 9 bases left in between. This chain's CDR3 is CASSSEGDTQYF. Here the CDR3 DNA reads TGTGCCAGCAGTTCTGAGGGCGATACGCAGTATTTT.

V and J are TRBV6-6 and TRBJ1-3, with D possibly matching TRBD1 (5 bases). Trimming took 5 bases from V and 0 from J, leaving 14 bases between them. The CDR3 totals 16 residues. Germline V CDR1 and CDR2: MNHNY, SVGAGI (reference sequence). CDR3 in amino acids: CASSRQSIDSGNTIYF. As DNA, the CDR3 is TGTGCCAGCAGTCGACAGTCCATCGACTCTGGAAACACCATATATTTT.

The gene calls are TRBV7-9 and TRBJ2-7; 9 bases are a match to TRBD1. Germline lookup yields CDR1 SEHNR and CDR2 FQNEAQ (reference sequence). The CDR3 runs to 18 residues. J was trimmed by 6 bases and V by 2 bases; bases with no gene match: 17. CDR3 DNA: TGTGCCAGCAGCTTATCGGGACAGGGTATTATCACTCAGGGCGAGCAGTACTTC. Translating gives CASSLSGQGIITQGEQYF.

V usage is TRBV6-6 and J usage is TRBJ1-4; TRBD1 agrees at 7 bases. The J segment lost 1 base and the V segment lost 5 bases, leaving 7 bases of the junction unmatched. The CDR3 totals 16 residues. Germline loops: CDR1 MNHNY, CDR2 SVGAGI (reference sequence). This CDR3 is CASSGNRGGTNEKLFF. In DNA form, the CDR3 reads TGTGCCAGCAGTGGAAACAGGGGAGGAACTAATGAAAAACTGTTTTTT.

In DNA form, the CDR3 reads TGTGCCAGTAGTATCGCAGGACTCCCAAGCTCCTATAATTCACCCCTCCACTTT. This codes for CASSIAGLPSSYNSPLHF. The chain links TRBV19 to TRBJ1-6; D is ambiguous. This CDR3 contains 18 residues. Trimming left V 3 bases short and J 0 bases short, with 15 bases between. Looked up from germline, CDR1 is LNHDA and CDR2 is SQIVND (reference sequence).

This chain connects TRBV5-3 to TRBJ2-5, with a weak D call TRBD1 (6 bases). TRBV5-3 carries the ORF label, with uncertain function. V shed 4 bases and J shed 5 bases, with 18 bases lying between them. CDR3 length: 15 residues. Here the CDR3 reads CARSIKQGRSETQYF. CDR3 nucleotide sequence: TGTGCCAGAAGCATAAAACAGGGAAGGTCGGAGACCCAGTACTTC.

The chain uses TRBV27 and TRBJ2-2; weak D call: TRBD2 (6 bases). Trimming pared 6 bases from V and 7 bases from J, leaving 12 bases between. The V gene's germline CDR1 is MNHEY and CDR2 SMNVEV (reference sequence). The CDR3 totals 13 residues. As DNA, the CDR3 is TGTGCCAGCAGCCATCGGGGGTACGGGGAGCTGTTTTTT. It translates to CASSHRGYGELFF.

The chain has TRBV2 and TRBJ2-1, with 11 bases identical to TRBD2. Trimming at V came to 2 bases and at J to 3 bases, leaving 6 bases not matched to a gene. Germline CDR1 SNHLY, CDR2 FYNNEI. The CDR3 covers 17 residues. CDR3 in amino acids: CASSELGLAVGYNEQFF. The CDR3 DNA sequence: TGTGCCAGCAGTGAATTGGGACTAGCGGTAGGCTACAATGAGCAGTTCTTC.

The chain is built from TRBV7-2 and TRBJ2-7; the match to TRBD2 covers 12 bases. The CDR3 sequence is 15 residues long. The V and J ends lost 5 bases and 0 bases, in that order; junction bases with no gene match: 2. The germline gives CDR1 SGHTA, CDR2 FQGNSA. CDR3 loop: CASSPLAGGSYEQYF. Written as DNA, the CDR3 is TGTGCCAGCAGCCCACTAGCGGGGGGCTCCTACGAGCAGTACTTC.

The chain is built from TRBV6-1 and TRBJ1-5; D possibly corresponds to TRBD1 (6 bases). Germline V CDR1 and CDR2: MNHNS, SASEGT. V shed 1 base and J shed 5 bases, with 15 bases lying between them. There are 16 residues in the CDR3. CDR3 sequence reads: CASSEVPGVGDQPQHF. The CDR3 region has the DNA TGTGCCAGCAGTGAAGTACCAGGGGTCGGCGATCAGCCCCAGCATTTT.

The chain recombines TRBV11-2 with TRBJ1-4; no clear D. Trimming took off 5 bases at V and 5 bases at J, with 15 bases between the two ends. Germline V lookup: CDR1 SGHAT, CDR2 FQNNGV. This CDR3 has 15 residues. CDR3 sequence: CASSARWAENEKLFF. DNA for the CDR3: TGTGCCAGCAGCGCCCGATGGGCTGAGAATGAAAAACTGTTTTTT.